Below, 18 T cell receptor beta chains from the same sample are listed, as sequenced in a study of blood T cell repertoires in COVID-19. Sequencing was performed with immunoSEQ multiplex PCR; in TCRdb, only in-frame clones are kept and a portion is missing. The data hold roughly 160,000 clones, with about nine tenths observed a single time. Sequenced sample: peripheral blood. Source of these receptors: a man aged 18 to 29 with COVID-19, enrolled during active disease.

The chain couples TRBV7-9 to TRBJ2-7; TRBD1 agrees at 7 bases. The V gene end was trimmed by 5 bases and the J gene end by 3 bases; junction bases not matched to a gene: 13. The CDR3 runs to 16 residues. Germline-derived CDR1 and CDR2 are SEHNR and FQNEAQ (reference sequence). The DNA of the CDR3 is TGTGCCAGCAGCCCCCCCGCAGGGGGAGACCTCTACGAGCAGTACTTC. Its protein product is CASSPPAGGDLYEQYF.

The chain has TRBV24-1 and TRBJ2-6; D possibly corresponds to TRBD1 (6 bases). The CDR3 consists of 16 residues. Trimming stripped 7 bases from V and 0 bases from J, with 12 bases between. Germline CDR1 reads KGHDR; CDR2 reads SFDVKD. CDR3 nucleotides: TGTGCCACCAGGGACAGAGTCTACTCTGGGGCCAACGTCCTGACTTTC. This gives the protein CATRDRVYSGANVLTF.

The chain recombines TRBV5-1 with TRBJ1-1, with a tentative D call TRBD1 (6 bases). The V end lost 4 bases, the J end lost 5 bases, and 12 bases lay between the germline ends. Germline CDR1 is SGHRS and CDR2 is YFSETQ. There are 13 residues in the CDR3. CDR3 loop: CASSATGRTEAFF. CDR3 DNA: TGCGCCAGCAGCGCTACAGGGCGGACTGAAGCTTTCTTT.

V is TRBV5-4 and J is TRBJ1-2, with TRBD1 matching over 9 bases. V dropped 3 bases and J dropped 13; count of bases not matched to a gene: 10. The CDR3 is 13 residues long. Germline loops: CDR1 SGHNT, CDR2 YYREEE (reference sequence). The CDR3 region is CASSYGTGLLFTF. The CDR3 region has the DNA TGTGCCAGCAGCTACGGGACAGGGCTCCTCTTCACCTTC. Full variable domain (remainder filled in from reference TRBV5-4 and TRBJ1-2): ETGVTQSPTHLIKTRGQQVTLRCSSQSGHNTVSWYQQALGQGPQFIFQYYREEENGRGNFPPRFSGLQFPNYSSELNVNALELDDSALYLCASSYGTGLLFTFGSGTRLTVV.

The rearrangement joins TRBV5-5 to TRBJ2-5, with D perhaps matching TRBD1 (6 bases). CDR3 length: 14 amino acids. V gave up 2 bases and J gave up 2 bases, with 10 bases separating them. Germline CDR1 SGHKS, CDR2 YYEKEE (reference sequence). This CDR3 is CASSLHRDQETQYF. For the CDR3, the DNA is TGTGCCAGCAGCTTACACAGGGATCAAGAGACCCAGTACTTC.

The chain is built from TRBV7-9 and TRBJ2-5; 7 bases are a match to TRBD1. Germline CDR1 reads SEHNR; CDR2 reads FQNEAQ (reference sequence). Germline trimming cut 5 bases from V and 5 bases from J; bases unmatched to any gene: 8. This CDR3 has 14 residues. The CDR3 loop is CASSLQTGQETQYF. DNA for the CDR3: TGTGCCAGCAGCCTCCAGACAGGGCAGGAGACCCAGTACTTC.

The CDR3 protein is CASSPGGAGTGELFF. DNA for the CDR3: TGTGCCAGTAGTCCAGGGGGCGCGGGCACCGGGGAGCTGTTTTTT. The chain employs TRBV19 and TRBJ2-2; 8 nucleotides match TRBD1. Germline loops: CDR1 LNHDA, CDR2 SQIVND (reference sequence). The length of the CDR3 is 15 residues. V gave up 5 bases and J gave up 4 bases; unmatched junction bases: 6.

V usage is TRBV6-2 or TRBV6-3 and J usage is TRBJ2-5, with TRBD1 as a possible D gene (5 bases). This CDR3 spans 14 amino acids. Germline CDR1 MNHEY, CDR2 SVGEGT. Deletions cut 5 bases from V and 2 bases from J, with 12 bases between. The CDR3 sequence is CASSGWGRQETQYF. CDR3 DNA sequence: TGTGCCAGCAGTGGTTGGGGCCGTCAAGAGACCCAGTACTTC.

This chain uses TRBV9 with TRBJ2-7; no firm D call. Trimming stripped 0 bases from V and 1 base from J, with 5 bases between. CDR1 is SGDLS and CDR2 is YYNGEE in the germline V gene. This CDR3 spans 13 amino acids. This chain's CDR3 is CASSVGLSYEQYF. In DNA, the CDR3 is TGTGCCAGCAGCGTAGGTTTATCCTACGAGCAGTACTTC.

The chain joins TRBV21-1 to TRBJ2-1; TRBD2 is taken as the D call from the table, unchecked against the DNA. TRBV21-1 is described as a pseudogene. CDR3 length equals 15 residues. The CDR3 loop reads CASSKARERWDEQFF. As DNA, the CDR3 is TGTGCCAGCAGCAAAGCGCGGGAGAGGTGGGATGAGCAGTTCTTC.

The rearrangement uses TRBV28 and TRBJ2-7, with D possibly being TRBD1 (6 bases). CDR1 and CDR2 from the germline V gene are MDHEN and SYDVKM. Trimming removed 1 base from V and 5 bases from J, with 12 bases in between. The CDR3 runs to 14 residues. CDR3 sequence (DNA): TGTGCCAGCAGTTTATCGAGGGGGTACCACGAGCAGTACTTC. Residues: CASSLSRGYHEQYF.

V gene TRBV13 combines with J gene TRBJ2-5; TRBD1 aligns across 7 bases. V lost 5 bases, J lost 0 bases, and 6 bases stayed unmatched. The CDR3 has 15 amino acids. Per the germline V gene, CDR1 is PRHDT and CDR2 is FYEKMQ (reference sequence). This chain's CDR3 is CASSASGGHQETQYF. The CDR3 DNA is TGTGCCAGCAGCGCCTCAGGGGGTCACCAAGAGACCCAGTACTTC.

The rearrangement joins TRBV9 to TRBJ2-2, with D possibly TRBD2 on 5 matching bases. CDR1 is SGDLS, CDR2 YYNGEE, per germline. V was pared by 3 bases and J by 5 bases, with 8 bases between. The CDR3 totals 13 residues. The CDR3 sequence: CASSAWTTGELFF. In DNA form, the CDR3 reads TGTGCCAGCAGCGCCTGGACTACCGGGGAGCTGTTTTTT.

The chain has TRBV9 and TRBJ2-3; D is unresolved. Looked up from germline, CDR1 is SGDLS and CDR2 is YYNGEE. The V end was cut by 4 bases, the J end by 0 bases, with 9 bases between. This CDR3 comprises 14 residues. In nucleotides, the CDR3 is TGTGCCAGCAGCCCGTACTCTAGCACAGATACGCAGTATTTT. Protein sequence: CASSPYSSTDTQYF.

The CDR3 nucleotides are TGTGCCAGCAGCCCCCAACTAGCGGGAGAAAATGAGCAGTTCTTC. Translating gives CASSPQLAGENEQFF. V usage is TRBV7-7 and J usage is TRBJ2-1; 11 bases are a match to TRBD2. Germline V CDR1 and CDR2: SSHAT, FNYEAQ (reference sequence). CDR3 length equals 15 residues. The ends lost 5 bases at V and 7 bases at J; junction bases unmatched: 7. Variable domain in full (rest from reference TRBV7-7 and TRBJ2-1): GAGVSQSPRYKVTKRGQDVTLRCDPISSHATLYWYQQALGQGPEFLTYFNYEAQPDKSGLPSDRFSAERPEGSISTLTIQRTEQRDSAMYRCASSPQLAGENEQFFGPGTRLTVL.

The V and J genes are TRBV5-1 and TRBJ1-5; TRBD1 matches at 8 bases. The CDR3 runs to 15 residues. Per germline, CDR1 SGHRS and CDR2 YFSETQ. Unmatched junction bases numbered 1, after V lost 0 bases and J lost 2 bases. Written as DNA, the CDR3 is TGCGCCAGCAGCTTGGCAGGGGGCGGCAATCAGCCCCAGCATTTT. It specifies CASSLAGGGNQPQHF.

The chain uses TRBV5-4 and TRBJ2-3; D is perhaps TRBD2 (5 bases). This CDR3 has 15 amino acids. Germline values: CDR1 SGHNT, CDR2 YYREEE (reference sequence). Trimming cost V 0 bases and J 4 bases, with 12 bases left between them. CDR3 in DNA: TGTGCCAGCAGCTTGGTTGAGGGTAGGTCAGATACGCAGTATTTT. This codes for CASSLVEGRSDTQYF.

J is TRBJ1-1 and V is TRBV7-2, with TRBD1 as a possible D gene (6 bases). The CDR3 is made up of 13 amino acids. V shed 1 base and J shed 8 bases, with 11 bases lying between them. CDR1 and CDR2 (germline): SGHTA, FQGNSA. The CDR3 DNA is TGTGCCAGCAGCTTAGGGGTGGGGGCAGAAGCTTTCTTT. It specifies CASSLGVGAEAFF.